This is a list of T cell receptor beta chains from one sample in a study of cytomegalovirus exposure and HLA in healthy donors. Produced via immunoSEQ multiplex PCR; TCRdb's table is partial and in-frame only. The sample contains over 150,000 clones, roughly 85% of which appear only once. Material: PBMCs. These receptors came from a woman aged 45-59 years in good health and CMV-seronegative. CDR3s include the opening cysteine and the closing phenylalanine or tryptophan. The D gene is left open where the match is weak. The listing skips clone size in some rows; elsewhere it reads once, few, many or a size class.

-,TRBV7-2,-,TRBJ1-2,TGTGCCAGCAGCTTAGATTACGGGGTCACCTTC,CASSLDYGVTF
TRBD2,TRBV15,-,TRBJ2-7,TGTGCCACCAGCAGAGGGCGGGGGAGCTACGAGCAGTACTTC,CATSRGRGSYEQYF
TRBD1,TRBV11-2,-,TRBJ2-7,TGTGCCAGCAGCTTCTGGACAGGGGCGGACGAGCAGTACTTC,CASSFWTGADEQYF
-,TRBV4-2,-,TRBJ1-2,TGTGCCAGCAGCTATAACTATGGCTACACCTTC,CASSYNYGYTF
TRBD2,TRBV28,-,TRBJ2-7,TGTGCCAGCAGTTCCCCATTTGGGGGGGGCTACGAGCAGTACTTC,CASSSPFGGGYEQYF
TRBD1,TRBV18,-,TRBJ2-7,TGTGCCAGCTCACCACCGACAGGGGGCATCCACGAGCAGTACTTC,CASSPPTGGIHEQYF
-,TRBV5-1,-,TRBJ2-7,TGCGCCAGCAGCACCGCCGTGGGGGCCTACTCCTACGAGCAGTACTTC,CASSTAVGAYSYEQYF
-,TRBV6-4,-,TRBJ1-2,TGTGCCAGCAGTGACCGCTATGGCTACACCTTC,CASSDRYGYTF
TRBD1,TRBV11-2,-,TRBJ1-2,TGTGCCAGCAGCTTAGATAGGGACAGGGGGGCCTATGGCTACACCTTC,CASSLDRDRGAYGYTF
TRBD1,TRBV19,-,TRBJ2-3,TGTGCCAGTAGTATCGGGACAGGGGTCCTCACAGATACGCAGTATTTT,CASSIGTGVLTDTQYF
TRBD1,TRBV19,-,TRBJ2-7,TGTGCCAGTAGTATGGGGACAGGGGACTACGAGCAGTACTTC,CASSMGTGDYEQYF
TRBD1,TRBV28,few,TRBJ1-2,TGTGCCAGCAGTTTATACGGGGAAGGGGGCGAGGGTGGCTACACCTTC,CASSLYGEGGEGGYTF
TRBD2,TRBV28,-,TRBJ2-5,TGTGCCACCTCCCGTTTAGCGGGAGAGGAGACCCAGTACTTC,CATSRLAGEETQYF
-,TRBV18,-,TRBJ1-3,TGTGCCAGCTCACCGCCCGGGACACCTGGAAACACCATATATTTT,CASSPPGTPGNTIYF
-,TRBV6-5,-,TRBJ1-2,TGTGCCAGCAGTTACAGCCAGGGTATAAGCTACACCTTC,CASSYSQGISYTF
-,TRBV7-6,-,TRBJ1-1,TGTGCCAGCAGCTTAAAGGGGAAGAACACTGAAGCTTTCTTT,CASSLKGKNTEAFF
TRBD1,TRBV10-3,-,TRBJ2-2,TGTGCCACGAACATCCGGGACAGGGGGCACGGTGGCACCGGGGAGCTGTTTTTT,CATNIRDRGHGGTGELFF
-,TRBV5-6,few,TRBJ2-5,TGTGCCAGCAGCTTGTATCCGCAAGAGACCCAGTACTTC,CASSLYPQETQYF
TRBD1,TRBV29-1,-,TRBJ1-2,TGCAGCGTCACCAGGAACAGGGGAGGTAATGGCTACACCTTC,CSVTRNRGGNGYTF
-,TRBV28,-,TRBJ2-3,TGTGCCAGCAGTCCTCCAATAGCTACCCCTAGCACAGATACGCAGTATTTT,CASSPPIATPSTDTQYF
-,TRBV5-5,-,TRBJ1-5,TGTGCCAGCAGTACACAAATTCTTGGAGGGCCCCAGCATTTT,CASSTQILGGPQHF
-,TRBV9,-,TRBJ2-4,TGTGCCAGCAGCGTAAATCCCGAGCTAGCCAAAAACATTCAGTACTTC,CASSVNPELAKNIQYF
-,TRBV11-2,once,TRBJ1-2,TGTGCCAGCAGCTTAGGGGGGGGTAACTATGGCTACACCTTC,CASSLGGGNYGYTF
-,TRBV7-9,-,TRBJ2-7,TGTGCCAGCAGCTTAGCGGCCGACTACGAGCAGTACTTC,CASSLAADYEQYF
TRBD1,TRBV9,-,TRBJ2-1,TGTGCCAGCAGTCACGACAGGGGCCCCTACAATGAGCAGTTCTTC,CASSHDRGPYNEQFF
-,TRBV5-4,-,TRBJ2-1,TGTGCCAGCAGCTTGTGGCCCAGGGAGGTCGATGAGCAGTTCTTC,CASSLWPREVDEQFF
-,TRBV6-5,-,TRBJ2-2,TGTGCCAGCACCCGACTAGTCCCCCGGGAGCTGTTTTTT,CASTRLVPRELFF
TRBD2,TRBV5-6,-,TRBJ2-6,TGTGCCAGCAGCTGGGAGGGGACTGGGGCCAACGTCCTGACTTTC,CASSWEGTGANVLTF
TRBD1,TRBV29-1,-,TRBJ2-7,TGCAGCGTTTCGGGACAGGGGCCCTACGAGCAGTACTTC,CSVSGQGPYEQYF
TRBD2,TRBV18,-,TRBJ2-1,TGTGCCAGCTCACCTCCTAGCGGGGGCGGGGATGAGCAGTTCTTC,CASSPPSGGGDEQFF
-,TRBV7-2,-,TRBJ2-3,TGTGCCAGCAGCTTAGTGGCGGACACAGATACGCAGTATTTT,CASSLVADTDTQYF
TRBD1,TRBV28,once,TRBJ1-4,TGTGCCAGCAGTCCCAGACAGGGGGCGATGGCAACTAATGAAAAACTGTTTTTT,CASSPRQGAMATNEKLFF
TRBD1,TRBV9,-,TRBJ1-4,TGTGCCAGCAGCGGCTCGACAGGGGAGAGTGAAAAACTGTTTTTT,CASSGSTGESEKLFF
-,TRBV5-1,-,TRBJ2-5,TGCGCCAGCAGCTTCAGGACAGCCCAAGAGACCCAGTACTTC,CASSFRTAQETQYF
-,TRBV27,-,TRBJ1-2,TGTGCCAGCAGTTTATCGACCACAGGGTTGAGGGGCTACACCTTC,CASSLSTTGLRGYTF
TRBD2,TRBV5-1,-,TRBJ2-2,TGCGCCAGCACTCTCGGGACTAGCGGGAACACCGGGGAGCTGTTTTTT,CASTLGTSGNTGELFF
TRBD2,TRBV5-4,-,TRBJ2-3,TGTGCCAGCATCCCAGGGGGCCAACTAGCGGGAGGAACGAGAGGTACGCAGTATTTT,CASIPGGQLAGGTRGTQYF
-,TRBV6-6,-,TRBJ2-7,TGTGCCAGCAGACGAACAGGGAACGAGCAGTACTTC,CASRRTGNEQYF
TRBD1,TRBV28,-,TRBJ2-7,TGTGCCAGCAGTTTATTGGGACAGCTATACGAGCAGTACTTC,CASSLLGQLYEQYF
-,TRBV2,-,TRBJ1-5,TGTGCCAGCAGTGAACGCGGGTCCCCCCTTAGCAATCAGCCCCAGCATTTT,CASSERGSPLSNQPQHF
-,TRBV11-1,-,TRBJ1-2,TGTGCCAGCAGCCTAGGGGGGCGGACCCAATCCTATGGCTACACCTTC,CASSLGGRTQSYGYTF
TRBD1,TRBV19,-,TRBJ1-2,TGTGCCAGTAGTATCCCCCGGCCAGGGGGCTGGATCTATGGCTACACCTTC,CASSIPRPGGWIYGYTF
TRBD1,TRBV5-8,-,TRBJ2-1,TGTGCCAGCAGCGCCCGACAGGGGAGCTCCTACAATGAGCAGTTCTTC,CASSARQGSSYNEQFF
TRBD2,TRBV5-1,-,TRBJ2-2,TGCGCCAGCAGCTTAACTAGCGGACTGAACACCGGGGAGCTGTTTTTT,CASSLTSGLNTGELFF
TRBD2,TRBV6-5,-,TRBJ2-2,TGTGCCAGCAGTGGGACTAGCCCGAACACCGGGGAGCTGTTTTTT,CASSGTSPNTGELFF
TRBD1,TRBV27,few,TRBJ2-7,TGTGCCAGCAGTTTCCTAGGTCAGGGGGCTGGCGAGCAGTACTTC,CASSFLGQGAGEQYF
-,TRBV20-1,-,TRBJ2-1,TGCAGTGCTAGGAGAAACAGGGTGGAGTTCTTC,CSARRNRVEFF
TRBD1,TRBV18,-,TRBJ1-2,TGTGCCAGCTCACCGGGACAGGGGATTCGATGGGGCTACACCTTC,CASSPGQGIRWGYTF
TRBD1,TRBV6-6,few,TRBJ1-5,TGTGCCAGCAGGGATTCGGGGACAGGGAAGAATCAGCCCCAGCATTTT,CASRDSGTGKNQPQHF
-,TRBV4-1,-,TRBJ2-1,TGCGCCAGCAGCCAACCCTCCCTCGCGGGGAGACACAATGAGCAGTTCTTC,CASSQPSLAGRHNEQFF
-,TRBV28,-,TRBJ2-2,TGTGCCAGCACTTCATTACGGGGCGGGGAGCTGTTTTTT,CASTSLRGGELFF
TRBD2,TRBV4-3,-,TRBJ2-1,TGCGCCAGCAGCCAAGACGTAGCGGGGTACTCCTACAATGAGCAGTTCTTC,CASSQDVAGYSYNEQFF
-,TRBV2,-,TRBJ1-5,TGTGCCAGCAGTGGGGCCCTGCTTTGGAATCAGCCCCAGCATTTT,CASSGALLWNQPQHF
-,TRBV28,-,TRBJ1-2,TGTGCCAGCAGTTTGCAGACAGCTAACTATGGCTACACCTTC,CASSLQTANYGYTF
-,TRBV7-2,-,TRBJ2-1,TGTGCCAGCAGCTTAGGGCAGGGGGGATACAATGAGCAGTTCTTC,CASSLGQGGYNEQFF
TRBD1,TRBV7-9,-,TRBJ1-1,TGTGCCAGCAGCTTAGGGCGGGGGACAGGGGAAACTGAAGCTTTCTTT,CASSLGRGTGETEAFF
-,TRBV27,-,TRBJ2-3,TGTGCCAGCAGCCAGACTAGAACCACAGATACGCAGTATTTT,CASSQTRTTDTQYF
-,TRBV19,-,TRBJ1-5,TGTGCCAGTAGTCCACCCTCCTATTTTAGCAATCAGCCCCAGCATTTT,CASSPPSYFSNQPQHF
-,TRBV6-5,few,TRBJ2-6,TGTGCCAGCAGTTACCTTCGGTCTGGGGCCAACGTCCTGACTTTC,CASSYLRSGANVLTF
-,TRBV30,-,TRBJ1-5,TGTGCCTGGAGCGCACCGACAGTTCAGCCCCAGCATTTT,CAWSAPTVQPQHF